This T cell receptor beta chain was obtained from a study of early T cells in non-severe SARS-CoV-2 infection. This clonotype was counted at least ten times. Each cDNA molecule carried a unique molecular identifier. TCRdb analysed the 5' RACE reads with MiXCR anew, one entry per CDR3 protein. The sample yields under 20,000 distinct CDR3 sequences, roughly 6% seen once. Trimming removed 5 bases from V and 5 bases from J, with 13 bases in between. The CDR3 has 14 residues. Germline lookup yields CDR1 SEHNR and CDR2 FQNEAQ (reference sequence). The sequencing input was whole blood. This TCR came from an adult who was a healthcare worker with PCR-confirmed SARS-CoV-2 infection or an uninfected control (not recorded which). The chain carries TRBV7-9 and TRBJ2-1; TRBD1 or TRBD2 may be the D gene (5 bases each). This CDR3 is CASSPGTPNNEQFF. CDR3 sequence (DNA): TGTGCCAGCAGCCCCGGGACCCCGAACAATGAGCAGTTCTTC.